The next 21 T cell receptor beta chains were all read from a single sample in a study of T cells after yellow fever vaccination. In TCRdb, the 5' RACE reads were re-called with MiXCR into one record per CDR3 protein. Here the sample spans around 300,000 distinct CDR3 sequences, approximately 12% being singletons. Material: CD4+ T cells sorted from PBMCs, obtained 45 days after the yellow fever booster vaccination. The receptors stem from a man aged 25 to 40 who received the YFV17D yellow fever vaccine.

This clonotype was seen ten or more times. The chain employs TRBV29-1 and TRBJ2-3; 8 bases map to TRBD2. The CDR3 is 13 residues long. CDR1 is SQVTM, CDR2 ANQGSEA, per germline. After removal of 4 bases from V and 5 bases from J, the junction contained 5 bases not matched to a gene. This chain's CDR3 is CSVAGRALDTQYF. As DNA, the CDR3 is TGCAGCGTTGCCGGGAGGGCCTTAGATACGCAGTATTTT.

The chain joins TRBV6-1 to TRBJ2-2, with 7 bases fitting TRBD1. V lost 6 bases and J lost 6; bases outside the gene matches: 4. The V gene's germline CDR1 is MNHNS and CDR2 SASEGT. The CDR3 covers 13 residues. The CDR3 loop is CASRRQGPGELFF. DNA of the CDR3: TGTGCCAGCAGACGACAGGGCCCCGGGGAGCTGTTTTTT.

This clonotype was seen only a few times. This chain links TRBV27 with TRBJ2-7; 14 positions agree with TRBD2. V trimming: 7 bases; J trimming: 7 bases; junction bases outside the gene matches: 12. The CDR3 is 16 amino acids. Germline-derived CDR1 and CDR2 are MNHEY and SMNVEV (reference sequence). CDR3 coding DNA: TGTGCCAGCAACCGACTAGCGGGAGGGACACGTGGGGAGCAGTACTTC. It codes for CASNRLAGGTRGEQYF.

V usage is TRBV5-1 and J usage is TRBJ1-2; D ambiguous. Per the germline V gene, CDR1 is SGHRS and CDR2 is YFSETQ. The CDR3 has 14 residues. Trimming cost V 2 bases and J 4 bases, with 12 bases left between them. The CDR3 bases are TGCGCCAGCAGCTTAGAGTGGACGAGCTATGGCTACACCTTC. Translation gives CASSLEWTSYGYTF.

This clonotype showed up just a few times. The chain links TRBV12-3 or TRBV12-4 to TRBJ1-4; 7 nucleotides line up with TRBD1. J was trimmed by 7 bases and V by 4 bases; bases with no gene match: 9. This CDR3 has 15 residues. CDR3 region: CASSYSTGSGEKLFF. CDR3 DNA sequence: TGTGCCAGCAGTTATTCGACAGGGAGTGGTGAAAAACTGTTTTTT.

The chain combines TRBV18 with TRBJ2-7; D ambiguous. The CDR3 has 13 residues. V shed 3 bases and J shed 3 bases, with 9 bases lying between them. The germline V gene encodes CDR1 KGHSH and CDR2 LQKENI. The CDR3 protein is CASSPSSYYEQYF. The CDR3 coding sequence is TGTGCCAGCTCACCGTCCTCCTACTACGAGCAGTACTTC.

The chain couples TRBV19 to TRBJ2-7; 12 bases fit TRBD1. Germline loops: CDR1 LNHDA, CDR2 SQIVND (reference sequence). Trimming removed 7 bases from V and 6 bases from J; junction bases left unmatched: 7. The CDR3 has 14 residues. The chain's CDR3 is CASMGQGAVSEQYF. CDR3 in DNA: TGTGCCAGTATGGGACAGGGGGCGGTCTCCGAGCAGTACTTC.

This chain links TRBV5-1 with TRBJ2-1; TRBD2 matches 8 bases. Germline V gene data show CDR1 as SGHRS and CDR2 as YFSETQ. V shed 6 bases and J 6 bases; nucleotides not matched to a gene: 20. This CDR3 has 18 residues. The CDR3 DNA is TGCGCCAGCACCTTCGACCCCCGGGGACTAGTTCGCGCCAATGAGCAGTTCTTC. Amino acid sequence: CASTFDPRGLVRANEQFF.

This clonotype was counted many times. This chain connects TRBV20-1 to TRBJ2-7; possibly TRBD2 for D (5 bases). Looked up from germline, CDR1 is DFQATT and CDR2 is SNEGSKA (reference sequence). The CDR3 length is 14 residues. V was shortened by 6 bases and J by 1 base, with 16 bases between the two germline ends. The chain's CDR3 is CSAERAGGSYEQYF. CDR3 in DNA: TGCAGTGCCGAGAGGGCAGGTGGTTCCTACGAGCAGTACTTC.

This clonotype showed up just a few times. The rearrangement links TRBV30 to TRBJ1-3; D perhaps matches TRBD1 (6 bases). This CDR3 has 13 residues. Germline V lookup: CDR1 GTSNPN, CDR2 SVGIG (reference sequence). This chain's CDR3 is CAHGQSSGNTIYF. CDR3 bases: TGTGCACATGGACAGAGCTCTGGAAACACCATATATTTT.

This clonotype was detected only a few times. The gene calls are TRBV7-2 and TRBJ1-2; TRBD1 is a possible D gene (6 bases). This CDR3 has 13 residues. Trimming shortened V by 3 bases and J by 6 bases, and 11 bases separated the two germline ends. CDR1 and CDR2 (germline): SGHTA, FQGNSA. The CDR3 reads CASSLAGADGYTF. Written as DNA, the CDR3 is TGTGCCAGCAGCTTGGCGGGGGCGGATGGCTACACCTTC.

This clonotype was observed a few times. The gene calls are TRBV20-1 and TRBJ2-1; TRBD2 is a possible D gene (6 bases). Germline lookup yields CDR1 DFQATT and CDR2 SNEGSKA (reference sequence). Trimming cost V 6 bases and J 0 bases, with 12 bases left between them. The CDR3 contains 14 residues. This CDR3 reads CSATGTRSYNEQFF. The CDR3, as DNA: TGCAGTGCCACCGGGACTCGCTCCTACAATGAGCAGTTCTTC.

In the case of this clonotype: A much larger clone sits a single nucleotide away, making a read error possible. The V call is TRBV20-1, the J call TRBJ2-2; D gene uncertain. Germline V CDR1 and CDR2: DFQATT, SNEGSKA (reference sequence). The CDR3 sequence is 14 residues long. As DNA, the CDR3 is TGCAGTGCTATCCGGCTCACGAACGCCGGGGAGCTGTTTTTT. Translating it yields CSAIRLTNAGELFF.

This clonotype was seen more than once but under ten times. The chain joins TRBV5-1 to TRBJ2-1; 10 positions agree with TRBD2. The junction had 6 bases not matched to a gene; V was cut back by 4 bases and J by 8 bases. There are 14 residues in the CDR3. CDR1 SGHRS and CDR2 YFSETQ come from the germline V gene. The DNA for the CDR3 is TGCGCCAGCAGCACAGGACTAGCGGCCGATGAGCAGTTCTTC. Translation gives CASSTGLAADEQFF.

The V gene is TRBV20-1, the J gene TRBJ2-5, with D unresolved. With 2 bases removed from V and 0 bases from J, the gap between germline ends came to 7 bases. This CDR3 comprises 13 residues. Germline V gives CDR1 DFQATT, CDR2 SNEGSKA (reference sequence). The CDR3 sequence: CSARYGYQETQYF. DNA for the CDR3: TGCAGTGCTAGATACGGGTACCAAGAGACCCAGTACTTC.

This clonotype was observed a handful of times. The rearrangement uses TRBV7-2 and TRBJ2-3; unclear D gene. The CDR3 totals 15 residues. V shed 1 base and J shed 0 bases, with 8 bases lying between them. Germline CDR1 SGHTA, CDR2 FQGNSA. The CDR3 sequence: CASSLGQKSTDTQYF. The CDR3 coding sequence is TGTGCCAGCAGCTTAGGCCAGAAGAGCACAGATACGCAGTATTTT.

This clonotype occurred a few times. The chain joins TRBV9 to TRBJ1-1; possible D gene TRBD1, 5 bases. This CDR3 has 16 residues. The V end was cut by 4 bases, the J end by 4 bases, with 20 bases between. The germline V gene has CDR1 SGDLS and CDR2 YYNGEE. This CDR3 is CASSPQWWGSATEAFF. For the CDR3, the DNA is TGTGCCAGCAGCCCACAGTGGTGGGGCAGTGCCACTGAAGCTTTCTTT.

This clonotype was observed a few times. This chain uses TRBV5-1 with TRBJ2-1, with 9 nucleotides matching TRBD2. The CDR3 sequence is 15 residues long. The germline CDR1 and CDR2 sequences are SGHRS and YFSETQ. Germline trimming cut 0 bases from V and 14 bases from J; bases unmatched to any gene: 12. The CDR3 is CASSLALAGASVKFF. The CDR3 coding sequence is TGCGCCAGCAGCTTGGCTTTAGCGGGAGCAAGTGTCAAGTTCTTC.

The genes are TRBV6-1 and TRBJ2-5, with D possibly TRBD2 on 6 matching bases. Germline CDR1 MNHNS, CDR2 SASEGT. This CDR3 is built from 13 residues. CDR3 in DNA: TGTACCACTAATGACGGGAGTGTAGAGACCCAGTACTTC. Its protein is CTTNDGSVETQYF.

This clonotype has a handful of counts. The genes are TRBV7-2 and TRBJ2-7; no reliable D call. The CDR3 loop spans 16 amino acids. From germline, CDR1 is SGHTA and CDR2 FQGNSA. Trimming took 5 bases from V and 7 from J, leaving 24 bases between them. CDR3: CASSARYGGGVGEQYF. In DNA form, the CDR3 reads TGTGCCAGCAGCGCCCGGTATGGCGGTGGTGTAGGTGAGCAGTACTTC.

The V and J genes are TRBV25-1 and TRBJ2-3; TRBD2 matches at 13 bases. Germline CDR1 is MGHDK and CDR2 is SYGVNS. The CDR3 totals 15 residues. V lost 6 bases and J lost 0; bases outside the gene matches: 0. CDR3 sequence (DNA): TGTGCCAGCAGGACTAGCGGGAGGAGCACAGATACGCAGTATTTT. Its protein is CASRTSGRSTDTQYF.